The text below deals with one T cell receptor beta chain. The table came from immunoSEQ multiplex PCR; TCRdb's copy has only in-frame clones and leaves some out. The data show around 100,000 clones, more than 85% seen once. The sample belongs to a study of blood T cell repertoires in COVID-19. V lost 5 bases, J lost 4 bases, and 5 bases stayed unmatched. The CDR3 is 14 amino acids. CDR1 SEHNR and CDR2 FQNEAQ come from the germline V gene (reference sequence). J is TRBJ2-5 and V is TRBV7-9; 9 bases line up with TRBD2. The sample consisted of peripheral blood. This TCR derives from a man aged 25-45 years in a cohort sampled during active COVID-19. CDR3 nucleotides: TGTGCCAGCAGCCGATTAGCGGGGGTAGAGACCCAGTACTTC. Protein sequence: CASSRLAGVETQYF.